This is a list of T cell receptor beta chains from one sample in a study of shared clonotypes between healthy human individuals. Sequencing was performed with immunoSEQ multiplex PCR; in TCRdb, only in-frame clones are kept and a portion is missing. The table has about 2.1 million clones, more than 85% seen once. Sequencing was done on a sample of naive CD8+ T cells from PBMCs. These receptors were collected from a man aged 18 to 29 in good health. Some clones in this sample may be carry-over from other donors' samples. Each CDR3 is given with its conserved first and last residue.

TRBV28 CASSSAPGTEAFF
TRBV4-3 CASSQEVGEGVNEQYF
TRBV27 CASSLRGGSYEQYF
TRBV2 CASSEAMAGDSGELFF
TRBV9 CASSPSGDGTQYF
TRBV5-1 CASSLGINYGYTF
TRBV10-3 CAIRGSPAANEKLFF
TRBV7-9 CASSFGRLAGTNEQFF
TRBV6-1 CASSEGRGQRYGYTF
TRBV15 CATRGTASYNEQFF
TRBV4-1 CASSHLGPHGADSPLHF
TRBV6-6 CASRPRLAGSTDTQYF
TRBV9 CASSVGDRLGGYTF
TRBV6-1 CASSVGYTGELFF
TRBV10-3 CAINDRDHPNYGYTF
TRBV21-1 CASSKESGRGGNEQFF
TRBV7-9 CASSSRTSGSSYEQYF
TRBV7-9 CASSFPLAGVHGTGELFF
TRBV28 CASSTPVEDPYEQYF
TRBV15 CATSREVGLAGPTDTQYF
TRBV4-1 CASSTTSYNEQFF
TRBV7-6 CASSSTSYGTSYNEQFF
TRBV7-8 CASSLTTSGGEQYF
TRBV28 CASRTGGTRAKNIQYF
TRBV15 CATSRAGTSGFYTYEQYF
TRBV5-4 CASSLHVSYEQYF